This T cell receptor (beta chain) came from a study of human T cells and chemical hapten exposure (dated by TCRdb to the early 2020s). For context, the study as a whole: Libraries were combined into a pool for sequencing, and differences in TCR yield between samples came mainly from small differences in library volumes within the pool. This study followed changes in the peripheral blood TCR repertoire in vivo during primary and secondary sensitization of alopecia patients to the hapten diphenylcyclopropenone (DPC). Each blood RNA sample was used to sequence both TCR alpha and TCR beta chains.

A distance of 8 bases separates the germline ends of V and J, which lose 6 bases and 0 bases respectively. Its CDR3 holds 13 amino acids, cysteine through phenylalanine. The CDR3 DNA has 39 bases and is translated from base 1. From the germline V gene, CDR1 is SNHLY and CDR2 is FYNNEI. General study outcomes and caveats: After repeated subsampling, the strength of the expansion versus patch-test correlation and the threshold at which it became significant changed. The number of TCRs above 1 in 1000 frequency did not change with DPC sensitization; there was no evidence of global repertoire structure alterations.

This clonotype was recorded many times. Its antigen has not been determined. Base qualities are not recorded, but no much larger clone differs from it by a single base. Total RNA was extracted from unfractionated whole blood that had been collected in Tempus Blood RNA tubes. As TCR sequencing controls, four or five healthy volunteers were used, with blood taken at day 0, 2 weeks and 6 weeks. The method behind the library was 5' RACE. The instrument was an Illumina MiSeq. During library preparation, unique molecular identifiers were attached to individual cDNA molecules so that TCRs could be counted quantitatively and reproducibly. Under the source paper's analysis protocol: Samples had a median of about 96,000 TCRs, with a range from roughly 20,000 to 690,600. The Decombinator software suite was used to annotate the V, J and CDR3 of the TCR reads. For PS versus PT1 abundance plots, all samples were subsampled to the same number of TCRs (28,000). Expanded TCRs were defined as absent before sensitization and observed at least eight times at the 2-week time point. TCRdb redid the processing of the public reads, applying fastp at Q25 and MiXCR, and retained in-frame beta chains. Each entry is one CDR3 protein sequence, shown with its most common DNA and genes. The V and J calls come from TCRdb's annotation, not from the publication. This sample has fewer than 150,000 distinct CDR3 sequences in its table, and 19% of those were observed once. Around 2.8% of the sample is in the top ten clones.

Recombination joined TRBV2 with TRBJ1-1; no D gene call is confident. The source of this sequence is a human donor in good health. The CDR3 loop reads CASSRTMNTEAFF. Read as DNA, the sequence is TGTGCCAGCAGCAGGACCATGAACACTGAAGCTTTCTTT.